This is a list of T cell receptor beta chains from one sample in a study of cytomegalovirus exposure and HLA in healthy donors. TCRdb's copy holds only in-frame clones and misses some; the assay was immunoSEQ multiplex PCR. This table has 40,000 or so clones, roughly 81% appearing once. Material for sequencing was PBMCs. Receptors originate from a man younger than 45 in good health and CMV-seronegative. Each CDR3 is given with its conserved first and last residue. Each record gives: V gene, D gene, CDR3 length, clone size, J gene, CDR3 protein, CDR3 DNA. A D gene is named only where the DNA matches it firmly. Rows give clone size only sometimes, using once, few, many, or a class for an expanded clone.

v_call: TRBV7-9; d_call: -; cdr3_length: 12; clone_size: few; j_call: TRBJ1-5; cdr3_aa: CASSLSNQPQHF; cdr3_nt: TGTGCCAGCAGCCTTAGCAATCAGCCCCAGCATTTT
v_call: TRBV27; d_call: -; cdr3_length: 13; clone_size: -; j_call: TRBJ2-1; cdr3_aa: CASSLYRAGEQFF; cdr3_nt: TGTGCCAGCAGTTTGTACAGGGCGGGCGAGCAGTTCTTC
v_call: TRBV7-9; d_call: -; cdr3_length: 17; clone_size: -; j_call: TRBJ1-4; cdr3_aa: CASSPIGDRSTNEKLFF; cdr3_nt: TGTGCCAGCAGCCCCATCGGGGATAGGTCAACTAATGAAAAACTGTTTTTT
v_call: TRBV27; d_call: -; cdr3_length: 16; clone_size: -; j_call: TRBJ2-1; cdr3_aa: CASSSRGSGQYNEQFF; cdr3_nt: TGTGCCAGCAGTTCCCGGGGGAGCGGCCAGTACAATGAGCAGTTCTTC
v_call: TRBV5-1; d_call: -; cdr3_length: 13; clone_size: -; j_call: TRBJ1-1; cdr3_aa: CASSFTAFSEAFF; cdr3_nt: TGCGCCAGCAGCTTTACAGCCTTCTCAGAAGCTTTCTTT
v_call: TRBV2; d_call: TRBD1; cdr3_length: 15; clone_size: few; j_call: TRBJ1-1; cdr3_aa: CASLFQGALNTEAFF; cdr3_nt: TGTGCCAGCTTGTTTCAGGGGGCTCTGAACACTGAAGCTTTCTTT
v_call: TRBV29-1; d_call: -; cdr3_length: 14; clone_size: -; j_call: TRBJ2-1; cdr3_aa: CSVPGWSSYNEQFF; cdr3_nt: TGCAGCGTCCCTGGTTGGAGCTCCTACAATGAGCAGTTCTTC
v_call: TRBV19; d_call: -; cdr3_length: 15; clone_size: few; j_call: TRBJ1-1; cdr3_aa: CASSPQFLADTEAFF; cdr3_nt: TGTGCCAGTAGTCCCCAATTTCTGGCTGACACTGAAGCTTTCTTT
v_call: TRBV5-5; d_call: -; cdr3_length: 16; clone_size: -; j_call: TRBJ2-6; cdr3_aa: CASSLLGRAGANVLTF; cdr3_nt: TGTGCCAGCAGCTTGCTGGGGCGCGCTGGGGCCAACGTCCTGACTTTC
v_call: TRBV10-2; d_call: TRBD1; cdr3_length: 13; clone_size: -; j_call: TRBJ1-5; cdr3_aa: CASTGTVNQPQHF; cdr3_nt: TGCGCCAGTACCGGGACAGTAAATCAGCCCCAGCATTTT
v_call: TRBV6-1; d_call: TRBD1; cdr3_length: 14; clone_size: -; j_call: TRBJ1-1; cdr3_aa: CASRRGQANTEAFF; cdr3_nt: TGTGCCAGCAGACGGGGACAGGCGAACACTGAAGCTTTCTTT
v_call: TRBV5-1; d_call: -; cdr3_length: 15; clone_size: few; j_call: TRBJ1-4; cdr3_aa: CASSARTIENEKLFF; cdr3_nt: TGCGCCAGCAGCGCCCGAACTATCGAGAATGAAAAACTGTTTTTT
v_call: TRBV19; d_call: TRBD1; cdr3_length: 15; clone_size: -; j_call: TRBJ1-4; cdr3_aa: CASRRQGGVIEKLFF; cdr3_nt: TGTGCCAGCCGACGACAGGGGGGAGTCATCGAAAAACTGTTTTTT
v_call: TRBV15; d_call: -; cdr3_length: 16; clone_size: -; j_call: TRBJ1-2; cdr3_aa: CATSGLGADGLGGYTF; cdr3_nt: TGTGCCACCAGCGGACTAGGAGCGGACGGATTGGGTGGCTACACCTTC
v_call: TRBV14; d_call: -; cdr3_length: 14; clone_size: -; j_call: TRBJ2-2; cdr3_aa: CARMDSPNTGELFF; cdr3_nt: TGTGCCAGGATGGACAGCCCGAACACCGGGGAGCTGTTTTTT
v_call: TRBV5-5; d_call: TRBD2; cdr3_length: 15; clone_size: -; j_call: TRBJ2-3; cdr3_aa: CASSLLREKADTQYF; cdr3_nt: TGTGCCAGCAGCTTGCTGCGGGAGAAAGCAGATACGCAGTATTTT
v_call: TRBV7-3; d_call: TRBD1; cdr3_length: 16; clone_size: -; j_call: TRBJ1-3; cdr3_aa: CASSPDRVSSGNTIYF; cdr3_nt: TGTGCCAGCAGCCCGGACAGGGTAAGCTCTGGAAACACCATATATTTT
v_call: TRBV14; d_call: -; cdr3_length: 14; clone_size: once; j_call: TRBJ1-2; cdr3_aa: CASSQVFQGDGYTF; cdr3_nt: TGTGCCAGCAGCCAAGTTTTTCAGGGCGATGGCTACACCTTC
v_call: TRBV5-1; d_call: TRBD2; cdr3_length: 17; clone_size: -; j_call: TRBJ2-7; cdr3_aa: CASSWTSGSPAGGEQYF; cdr3_nt: TGCGCCAGCAGCTGGACTAGCGGGAGCCCCGCCGGGGGGGAGCAGTACTTC
v_call: TRBV5-4; d_call: TRBD1; cdr3_length: 17; clone_size: -; j_call: TRBJ1-1; cdr3_aa: CASSLGPGGAGNTEAFF; cdr3_nt: TGTGCCAGCAGCTTGGGGCCAGGGGGCGCAGGGAACACTGAAGCTTTCTTT
v_call: TRBV11-2; d_call: -; cdr3_length: 16; clone_size: -; j_call: TRBJ2-1; cdr3_aa: CASSAQDVPGWNEQFF; cdr3_nt: TGTGCCAGCAGCGCCCAAGATGTGCCAGGGTGGAATGAGCAGTTCTTC
v_call: TRBV9; d_call: -; cdr3_length: 14; clone_size: -; j_call: TRBJ1-1; cdr3_aa: CASSVGGMNTEAFF; cdr3_nt: TGTGCCAGCAGCGTAGGGGGCATGAACACTGAAGCTTTCTTT
v_call: TRBV4-1; d_call: TRBD1; cdr3_length: 14; clone_size: -; j_call: TRBJ2-7; cdr3_aa: CASSQDRLNYEQYF; cdr3_nt: TGCGCCAGCAGCCAGGACAGGTTGAACTACGAGCAGTACTTC
v_call: TRBV29-1; d_call: -; cdr3_length: 15; clone_size: -; j_call: TRBJ2-6; cdr3_aa: CSVSQGVSGANVLTF; cdr3_nt: TGCAGCGTTTCACAGGGAGTCTCTGGGGCCAACGTCCTGACTTTC
v_call: TRBV14; d_call: TRBD2; cdr3_length: 15; clone_size: once; j_call: TRBJ2-2; cdr3_aa: CASSPLGGVVGELFF; cdr3_nt: TGTGCCAGCAGCCCCCTCGGGGGGGTTGTCGGGGAGCTGTTTTTT
v_call: TRBV19; d_call: TRBD1; cdr3_length: 16; clone_size: -; j_call: TRBJ1-2; cdr3_aa: CASRGTGVPLNYGYTF; cdr3_nt: TGTGCCAGTAGAGGGACAGGGGTCCCCCTAAACTATGGCTACACCTTC
v_call: TRBV2; d_call: -; cdr3_length: 12; clone_size: -; j_call: TRBJ1-2; cdr3_aa: CASRPMSYGYTF; cdr3_nt: TGTGCCAGCAGGCCTATGAGCTATGGCTACACCTTC
v_call: TRBV7-9; d_call: TRBD2; cdr3_length: 14; clone_size: -; j_call: TRBJ2-5; cdr3_aa: CASSPPSGWETQYF; cdr3_nt: TGTGCCAGCAGCCCTCCTAGCGGCTGGGAGACCCAGTACTTC
v_call: TRBV7-9; d_call: TRBD1; cdr3_length: 15; clone_size: -; j_call: TRBJ2-3; cdr3_aa: CASSSGQELTDTQYF; cdr3_nt: TGTGCCAGCAGCTCGGGACAGGAACTTACAGATACGCAGTATTTT
v_call: TRBV27; d_call: -; cdr3_length: 15; clone_size: -; j_call: TRBJ2-5; cdr3_aa: CASSSVDRTKETQYF; cdr3_nt: TGTGCCAGCAGTAGTGTAGACAGGACAAAAGAGACCCAGTACTTC
v_call: TRBV6-5; d_call: -; cdr3_length: 14; clone_size: -; j_call: TRBJ1-3; cdr3_aa: CASTPGGSGNTIYF; cdr3_nt: TGTGCCAGCACCCCCGGGGGATCTGGAAACACCATATATTTT
v_call: TRBV29-1; d_call: -; cdr3_length: 13; clone_size: -; j_call: TRBJ1-2; cdr3_aa: CSVTVDSLYGYTF; cdr3_nt: TGCAGCGTCACCGTAGACAGCCTCTATGGCTACACCTTC
v_call: TRBV5-1; d_call: TRBD1; cdr3_length: 16; clone_size: -; j_call: TRBJ1-6; cdr3_aa: CASSGGTGATNSPLHF; cdr3_nt: TGCGCCAGCAGCGGCGGGACAGGGGCTACAAATTCACCCCTCCACTTT
v_call: TRBV5-6; d_call: -; cdr3_length: 15; clone_size: -; j_call: TRBJ1-2; cdr3_aa: CASSLAGVGNYGYTF; cdr3_nt: TGTGCCAGCAGCTTGGCGGGGGTGGGGAACTATGGCTACACCTTC
v_call: TRBV30; d_call: TRBD2; cdr3_length: 14; clone_size: -; j_call: TRBJ2-3; cdr3_aa: CAWSPGLAQDTQYF; cdr3_nt: TGTGCCTGGAGTCCGGGACTAGCACAAGATACGCAGTATTTT
v_call: TRBV10-3; d_call: TRBD2; cdr3_length: 14; clone_size: once; j_call: TRBJ2-3; cdr3_aa: CAVRLALNTDTQYF; cdr3_nt: TGTGCCGTCCGACTAGCGTTAAACACAGATACGCAGTATTTT
v_call: TRBV11-2; d_call: -; cdr3_length: 15; clone_size: -; j_call: TRBJ1-6; cdr3_aa: CASSSGLMDNSPLHF; cdr3_nt: TGTGCCAGCAGCTCTGGACTGATGGATAATTCACCCCTCCACTTT
v_call: TRBV5-4; d_call: TRBD1; cdr3_length: 15; clone_size: -; j_call: TRBJ2-7; cdr3_aa: CASSPRDRGSYEQYF; cdr3_nt: TGTGCCAGCAGCCCCCGGGACAGGGGTTCCTACGAGCAGTACTTC
v_call: TRBV7-9; d_call: TRBD2; cdr3_length: 14; clone_size: -; j_call: TRBJ2-5; cdr3_aa: CASSSLAGQETQYF; cdr3_nt: TGTGCCAGCAGCTCACTAGCGGGGCAAGAGACCCAGTACTTC
v_call: TRBV15; d_call: -; cdr3_length: 14; clone_size: -; j_call: TRBJ2-7; cdr3_aa: CATSSQGSPYEQYF; cdr3_nt: TGTGCCACCAGCTCGCAGGGTTCCCCATACGAGCAGTACTTC
v_call: TRBV28; d_call: TRBD2; cdr3_length: 15; clone_size: -; j_call: TRBJ2-2; cdr3_aa: CASSHSGMNTGELFF; cdr3_nt: TGTGCCAGCAGTCATAGCGGGATGAACACCGGGGAGCTGTTTTTT
v_call: TRBV10-3; d_call: TRBD1; cdr3_length: 13; clone_size: -; j_call: TRBJ2-5; cdr3_aa: CAISRGQEETQYF; cdr3_nt: TGTGCCATCAGCAGAGGACAGGAAGAGACCCAGTACTTC
v_call: TRBV4-2; d_call: TRBD2; cdr3_length: 19; clone_size: -; j_call: TRBJ2-2; cdr3_aa: CASSQEPLAGGLRTGELFF; cdr3_nt: TGTGCCAGCAGCCAAGAACCCCTAGCGGGGGGGCTTCGCACCGGGGAGCTGTTTTTT
v_call: TRBV19; d_call: TRBD1; cdr3_length: 16; clone_size: -; j_call: TRBJ1-4; cdr3_aa: CASSIGQGTTNEKLFF; cdr3_nt: TGTGCCAGTAGTATCGGACAGGGAACAACTAATGAAAAACTGTTTTTT
v_call: TRBV11-2; d_call: TRBD1; cdr3_length: 17; clone_size: -; j_call: TRBJ1-4; cdr3_aa: CASSLRQGRLGNEKLFF; cdr3_nt: TGTGCCAGCAGCTTAAGACAGGGGAGGCTGGGGAATGAAAAACTGTTTTTT
v_call: TRBV2; d_call: -; cdr3_length: 12; clone_size: few; j_call: TRBJ2-5; cdr3_aa: CASSEALRTQYF; cdr3_nt: TGTGCCAGCAGTGAAGCCCTAAGGACCCAGTACTTC
v_call: TRBV7-9; d_call: -; cdr3_length: 14; clone_size: few; j_call: TRBJ1-1; cdr3_aa: CASSLSSVNTEAFF; cdr3_nt: TGTGCCAGCAGCTTAAGTTCAGTGAACACTGAAGCTTTCTTT
v_call: TRBV5-5; d_call: -; cdr3_length: 13; clone_size: -; j_call: TRBJ2-5; cdr3_aa: CASSFWRAETQYF; cdr3_nt: TGTGCCAGCAGCTTCTGGAGGGCGGAGACCCAGTACTTC
v_call: TRBV5-1; d_call: -; cdr3_length: 12; clone_size: -; j_call: TRBJ2-5; cdr3_aa: CASSLSLETQYF; cdr3_nt: TGCGCCAGCAGCTTATCATTGGAGACCCAGTACTTC
v_call: TRBV27; d_call: TRBD2; cdr3_length: 15; clone_size: -; j_call: TRBJ2-7; cdr3_aa: CASSPGLGIVHEQYF; cdr3_nt: TGTGCCAGCAGCCCCGGACTAGGGATCGTCCACGAGCAGTACTTC
v_call: TRBV5-4; d_call: -; cdr3_length: 15; clone_size: once; j_call: TRBJ2-7; cdr3_aa: CASSWERRSSYEQYF; cdr3_nt: TGTGCCAGCAGCTGGGAGCGGAGAAGCTCCTACGAGCAGTACTTC
v_call: TRBV2; d_call: TRBD1; cdr3_length: 12; clone_size: -; j_call: TRBJ2-7; cdr3_aa: CASRDRGYEQYF; cdr3_nt: TGTGCCAGCAGGGACAGGGGATACGAGCAGTACTTC
v_call: TRBV28; d_call: TRBD1; cdr3_length: 16; clone_size: few; j_call: TRBJ2-5; cdr3_aa: CASSSPDRAPRETQYF; cdr3_nt: TGTGCCAGCAGTTCCCCGGACAGGGCCCCCCGGGAGACCCAGTACTTC